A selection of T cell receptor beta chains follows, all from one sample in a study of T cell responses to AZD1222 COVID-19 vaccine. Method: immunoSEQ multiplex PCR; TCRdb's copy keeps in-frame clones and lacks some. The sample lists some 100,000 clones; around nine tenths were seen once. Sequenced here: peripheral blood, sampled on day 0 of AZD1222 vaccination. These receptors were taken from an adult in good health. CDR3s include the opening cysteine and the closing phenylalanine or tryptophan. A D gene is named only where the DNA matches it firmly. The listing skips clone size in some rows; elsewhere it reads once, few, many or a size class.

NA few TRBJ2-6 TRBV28 TGTGCCAGCACTCCGCTCGGCTCTGGGGCCAACGTCCTGACTTTC CASTPLGSGANVLTF
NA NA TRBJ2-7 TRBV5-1 TGCGCCAGCAGCTTGGGGTTTCGAGCCGAGCAGTACTTC CASSLGFRAEQYF
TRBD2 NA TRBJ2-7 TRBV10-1 TGCGCCAGCAGTGAGACGACTAGCGGAAGGTACGAGCAGTACTTC CASSETTSGRYEQYF
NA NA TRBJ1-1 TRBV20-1 TGCAGTGCACGGGTAGCCCGGGGAGCTTTCTTT CSARVARGAFF
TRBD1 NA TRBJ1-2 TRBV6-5 TGTGCCAGCAGAGGTGTGTCAGGGGGCTATGGCTACACCTTC CASRGVSGGYGYTF
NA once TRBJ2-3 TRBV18 TGTGCCAGCTCACCAGCGGCAGGGGGGCCGGCAGATACGCAGTATTTT CASSPAAGGPADTQYF
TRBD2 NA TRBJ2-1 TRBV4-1 TGCGCCAGCAGCCAAGACTTTTTAGCGGGAGGGCACTACAATGAGCAGTTCTTC CASSQDFLAGGHYNEQFF
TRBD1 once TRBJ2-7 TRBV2 TGTGCCAGCGGCCCGGGACAGTACGAGCAGTACTTC CASGPGQYEQYF
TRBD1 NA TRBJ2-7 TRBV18 TGTGCCAGCTCACCCTTCTCGACAGGGGAATACGAGCAGTACTTC CASSPFSTGEYEQYF
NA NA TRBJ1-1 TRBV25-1 TGTGCCAGCACTCAAACCGGGGGGAACACTGAAGCTTTCTTT CASTQTGGNTEAFF
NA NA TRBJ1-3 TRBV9 TGTGCCAGCAGCGTAGAACTGAGCTCTGGAAACACCATATATTTT CASSVELSSGNTIYF
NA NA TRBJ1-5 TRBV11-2 TGTGCCAGCAGCTTACATCTTGCAGAGCCCCAGCATTTT CASSLHLAEPQHF
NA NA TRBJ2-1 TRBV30 TGTGCCGGTAGCGGACTTGTTTACAATGAGCAGTTCTTC CAGSGLVYNEQFF
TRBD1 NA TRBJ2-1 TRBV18 TGTGCCAGCTCACCATTTGGGACAGGGAATCCCAATGAGCAGTTCTTC CASSPFGTGNPNEQFF
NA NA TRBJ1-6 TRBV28 TGTGCCAGCAGCCGAGTCCAGGGTGTTAAAGACTCACCCCTCCACTTT CASSRVQGVKDSPLHF
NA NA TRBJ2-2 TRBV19 TGTGCCAGTATCCCCGGGAACGCGAACACCGGGGAGCTGTTTTTT CASIPGNANTGELFF
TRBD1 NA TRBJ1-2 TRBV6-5 TGTGCCAGCACCGACCACCTGGACAGGCCTGACGGCTACACCTTC CASTDHLDRPDGYTF
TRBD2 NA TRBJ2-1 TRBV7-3 TGTGCCAGCAGCCCTTTTAGCGGGGGGGCCCACAATGAGCAGTTCTTC CASSPFSGGAHNEQFF
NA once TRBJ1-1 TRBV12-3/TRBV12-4 TGTGCCAGCAGTTTCATGGGTGCCACTGAAGCTTTCTTT CASSFMGATEAFF
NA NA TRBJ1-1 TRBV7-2 TGTGCCAGCAGCAGATCAGAAAACACTGAAGCTTTCTTT CASSRSENTEAFF
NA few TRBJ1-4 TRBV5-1 TGCGCCAGCAGCCAAGGTGTCGCGGATGAAAAACTGTTTTTT CASSQGVADEKLFF
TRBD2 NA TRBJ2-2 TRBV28 TGTGCCAGCTGGGGGACTAGCGAAAGGGAGCTGTTTTTT CASWGTSERELFF
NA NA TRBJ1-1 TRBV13 TGTGCCAGCAGAGTATGGGCAGGAGGCACTGAAGCTTTCTTT CASRVWAGGTEAFF
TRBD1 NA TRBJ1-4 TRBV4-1 TGCGCCAGCAGCCAAGGTACAGGGGAGAGAGAAAAACTGTTTTTT CASSQGTGEREKLFF
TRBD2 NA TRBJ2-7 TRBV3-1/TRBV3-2 TGTGCCAGCAGCCCTAGCGGGCCCTACGAGCAGTACTTC CASSPSGPYEQYF
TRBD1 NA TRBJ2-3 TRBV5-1 TGCGCCAGCAGCTTAACTGACAGGGGAGATACGCAGTATTTT CASSLTDRGDTQYF
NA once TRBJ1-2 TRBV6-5 TGTGCCAGCAGTACGCCGGACGCCGCAAACTATGGCTACACCTTC CASSTPDAANYGYTF
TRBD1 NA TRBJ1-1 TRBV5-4 TGTGCCAGCAGCTTGTCACAGGGGCGGGACACTGAAGCTTTCTTT CASSLSQGRDTEAFF
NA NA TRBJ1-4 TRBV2 TGTGCCAGCAGTCCGGGCCCAAGCAGGGACGGACTGTTTTTT CASSPGPSRDGLFF
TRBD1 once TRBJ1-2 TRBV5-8 TGTGCCAGCAGCTTGGGATCCGGGACAGTCGGAACCTTC CASSLGSGTVGTF
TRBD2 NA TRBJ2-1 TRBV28 TGTGCCAGCAGTTTAAGCGGGAGGGCTAACAATGAGCAGTTCTTC CASSLSGRANNEQFF
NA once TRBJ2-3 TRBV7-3 TGTGCCAGCAGCCCCCGGCGAGGGGGGGATACGCAGTATTTT CASSPRRGGDTQYF
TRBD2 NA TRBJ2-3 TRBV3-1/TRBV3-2 TGTGCCAGCAGCCAACACCCCCCGGGACTAGCGGGGGGCCGCACAGATACGCAGTATTTT CASSQHPPGLAGGRTDTQYF